This T cell receptor beta chain emerged from a study of CD8+ T cells in alopecia areata. The authors extracted RNA and reverse transcribed it into cDNA as the sequencing template. The assay was immunoSEQ multiplex PCR, and TCRdb's table has in-frame clones only and misses some. The repertoire holds about 91,000 clones, with 35% to 50% as singletons. This CDR3 has 12 residues. V lost 6 bases and J lost 3, with 11 bases in between. Germline loops: CDR1 SQVTM, CDR2 ANQGSEA. This chain uses TRBV29-1 with TRBJ1-2; maybe TRBD1 (6 bases). This sequence originates from a human donor with alopecia areata. Sequencing used CD4+ T cells sorted from blood. The CDR3 is CSVGQGYYGYTF. DNA for the CDR3: TGCAGCGTGGGGCAGGGGTACTATGGCTACACCTTC.